This T cell receptor (beta chain) was identified in a study of blood T cells in healthy people across ages. Study-level findings and limits: Across samples, TCR beta diversity tracked strongly with naive T cell percentage.

With respect to this clonotype: Its antigen is not known.

V lost 5 bases to trimming and J lost 0 bases, with 10 bases between them. The CDR3 runs to 14 residues. The germline V gene encodes CDR1 ENHRY and CDR2 SYGVKD. Primed by a sample-barcoded 5' primer and a J-beta primer mix, a second PCR proceeded for 7 to 11 cycles. TCRdb processed the 5' RACE reads anew with MiXCR; each CDR3 protein has one entry. The data contain hundreds of thousands of distinct CDR3 sequences, 58% of them singletons. Sequenced input: blood. V and J are TRBV10-3 and TRBJ1-1; no clear D gene. The clonotype comes from a man in his sixties in good health. The CDR3 loop is CAISTDTVNTEAFF. CDR3 coding DNA: TGTGCCATCAGTACTGACACAGTGAACACTGAAGCTTTCTTT.